Detailed here is one T cell receptor beta chain. As yet, its antigen is unknown. Using immunoSEQ multiplex PCR, the repertoire was profiled, and TCRdb retains in-frame clones only, with some absent. The sample lists over 70,000 clones; 80% to 90% were seen once. This specimen comes from a study of OX40 agonist ivuxolimab in advanced cancers. On the study more broadly: Given to patients was ivuxolimab, an agonistic anti-OX40 (CD134) antibody.

General study results and limits: In the 0.1 to 3.0 mg/kg range, CD4+ and CD8+ blood T cells had expanded clonally by week 6.

Any history of autoimmune disease or systemic immunosuppression disqualified patients. Germline values: CDR1 SGHRS, CDR2 YFSETQ. The CDR3 is 14 amino acids. V shed 0 bases, J shed 3 bases, and the junction held 2 bases outside the gene matches. The chain has TRBV5-1 and TRBJ2-5; 7 bases map to TRBD2. Sample: CD4+ or CD8+ T cells sorted from blood, taken in a trial of the OX40 agonist ivuxolimab. The clonotype comes from an adult with an advanced solid tumor such as melanoma, head and neck, liver or kidney cancer. The CDR3 bases are TGCGCCAGCAGCTTGGCGCTAGCGGAAGAGACCCAGTACTTC. Protein: CASSLALAEETQYF.